A selection of T cell receptor beta chains follows, all from one sample in a study of blood T cell repertoires in COVID-19. Method: immunoSEQ multiplex PCR; TCRdb's copy keeps in-frame clones and lacks some. The profile covers some 250,000 clones, with approximately 82% appearing a single time and roughly 3.2% taken by the ten largest. Sequenced sample: peripheral blood. These receptors all stem from a woman aged 18-30 years with acute or convalescent COVID-19. Both conserved end residues are part of each CDR3. Fields, in order: CDR3 DNA, CDR3 protein, D gene, V gene, J gene, clone size. A D gene is named only where the DNA matches it firmly. Size tells how often a clone was seen (once, few, many) or the class of an expanded clone, and some rows leave it out.

TGTGCCAGCAGTTCAGCCGGACAGGGTCTAGGTTGGACTAATGAAAAACTGTTTTTT,CASSSAGQGLGWTNEKLFF,TRBD1,TRBV27,TRBJ1-4,few
TGCGCCAGCAGAGGACAGGGGACAGATACGCAGTATTTT,CASRGQGTDTQYF,TRBD1,TRBV10-1,TRBJ2-3,-
TGCAGCGTTGAACAAAGCGGGAGGTCCGGGTGGGAGCAGTTCTTC,CSVEQSGRSGWEQFF,TRBD2,TRBV29-1,TRBJ2-1,once
TGTGCCAGCAGCAGGGAAGCGAACACTGAAGCTTTCTTT,CASSREANTEAFF,-,TRBV12-3/TRBV12-4,TRBJ1-1,-
TGTGCCAGCAGTTCCCGGGAGACCCAGTACTTC,CASSSRETQYF,-,TRBV12-3/TRBV12-4,TRBJ2-5,once
TGCGCCAGCAGCTTGGATCCAGGGTTCTACGAGCAGTACTTC,CASSLDPGFYEQYF,-,TRBV5-1,TRBJ2-7,-
TGTGCCAGCAGCTTGCTGGACAGGGCGAACACTGAAGCTTTCTTT,CASSLLDRANTEAFF,TRBD1,TRBV5-4,TRBJ1-1,-
TGTGCCAGCAGTAAGAATAGTGGGCGCATCAATGAGCAGTTCTTC,CASSKNSGRINEQFF,-,TRBV6-4,TRBJ2-1,-
TGTGCCAGCAGGTTCGACGCGGCCCGTTTTGAAGCTTTCTTT,CASRFDAARFEAFF,-,TRBV6-5,TRBJ1-1,many
TGTGCCAGCTCACCACCCGCGCATGATACGCAGTATTTT,CASSPPAHDTQYF,-,TRBV18,TRBJ2-3,-
TGTGCCAGCAGCTTCCGTGGGACAGGGAACTACGAGCAGTACTTC,CASSFRGTGNYEQYF,TRBD1,TRBV7-9,TRBJ2-7,-
TGTGCCAGCAGTACGAGGGGGTACCAAGAGACCCAGTACTTC,CASSTRGYQETQYF,-,TRBV2,TRBJ2-5,-
TGTGCCAGCAGCCAAGAACACCTCTCCCCGGGGGTCTCTGGAAACACCATATATTTT,CASSQEHLSPGVSGNTIYF,-,TRBV3-1/TRBV3-2,TRBJ1-3,few
TGTGCCAGCAGCGTAGCTAGCGGGTGGGACGAGCAGTACTTC,CASSVASGWDEQYF,TRBD2,TRBV9,TRBJ2-7,-
TGTGCCAGCACCCTCGGGGGGCTCGGGCCCCAGCATTTT,CASTLGGLGPQHF,-,TRBV5-6,TRBJ1-5,-
TGTGCCAGCAGCCCGGGACAAGATCAGCCCCAGCATTTT,CASSPGQDQPQHF,-,TRBV7-9,TRBJ1-5,-
TGCAGCGCCCCCGGACTAGCGGGGGACAATGAGCAGTTCTTC,CSAPGLAGDNEQFF,TRBD2,TRBV29-1,TRBJ2-1,-
TGTGCCAGCAGCGCGGTTGAGTCCCTTTATGGCTACACCTTC,CASSAVESLYGYTF,-,TRBV9,TRBJ1-2,-
TGCGCCAGCAGCCAGGACAGGGGCTCTGGAAACACCATATATTTT,CASSQDRGSGNTIYF,TRBD1,TRBV10-2,TRBJ1-3,-
TGTGCCAGCAGCTTTAGCGACAGGGCTCTCTACGAGCAGTACTTC,CASSFSDRALYEQYF,TRBD1,TRBV6-2/TRBV6-3,TRBJ2-7,-
TGTGCCAGCAGCGGGCCCCCCGTGAACACTGAAGCTTTCTTT,CASSGPPVNTEAFF,-,TRBV9,TRBJ1-1,-
TGTGCCAGCAGTCCGGGAGCCGGGGAGCTGTTTTTT,CASSPGAGELFF,-,TRBV12-3/TRBV12-4,TRBJ2-2,-
TGTGCCAGCAGCTTGTTTAGCGGGAGTATTAATGAGCAGTTCTTC,CASSLFSGSINEQFF,TRBD2,TRBV11-3,TRBJ2-1,-
TGTGCCAGTAGAACAAATGCTCAGGGGGCAGGAGGCTACACCTTC,CASRTNAQGAGGYTF,TRBD1,TRBV19,TRBJ1-2,-
TGTGCCAGCAGTCTCTCCCCCGGGACAGGGGTCGACGAGCAGTACTTC,CASSLSPGTGVDEQYF,TRBD1,TRBV25-1,TRBJ2-7,-
TGTGCCAGCAGCTTCACTAGCGGGAGTTATGAGCAGTTCTTC,CASSFTSGSYEQFF,TRBD2,TRBV5-6,TRBJ2-1,-
TGTGCCAGCAGCCGGACCGGGACAGGGGGCTACGAGCAGTACTTC,CASSRTGTGGYEQYF,TRBD1,TRBV7-2,TRBJ2-7,-
TGTGCCAGCAGAGCCCCACAGGGATCCCCTCGCGAGCAGTACTTC,CASRAPQGSPREQYF,-,TRBV6-6,TRBJ2-7,-
TGTGCCAGCACTAGTGGACAGGCCTACGAGCAGTACTTC,CASTSGQAYEQYF,TRBD1,TRBV2,TRBJ2-7,-
TGTGCCAGCAGCTTAGAACTGACAGAGAACTATGGCTACACCTTC,CASSLELTENYGYTF,-,TRBV7-2,TRBJ1-2,-
TGCGCCAGCAGCCCAAGCTACCCTACAGGGGGCGGTTTTGGCTACACCTTC,CASSPSYPTGGGFGYTF,TRBD1,TRBV4-3,TRBJ1-2,-
TGTGCCACCAGCAGAGGCACAGGGAACTCCTACGAGCAGTACTTC,CATSRGTGNSYEQYF,-,TRBV15,TRBJ2-7,-
TGTGCCAGCAGCTCCTCTATCAGGGGGGATTCTGGAAACACCATATATTTT,CASSSSIRGDSGNTIYF,TRBD1,TRBV7-6,TRBJ1-3,-
TGTGCCAGCAGCCATTGGTCTGGACAATCGAACACTGAAGCTTTCTTT,CASSHWSGQSNTEAFF,-,TRBV3-1/TRBV3-2,TRBJ1-1,-
TGTGCCAGCAGCTCGACAGGGGGCGCAGGGGCTGAAGCTTTCTTT,CASSSTGGAGAEAFF,TRBD1,TRBV7-2,TRBJ1-1,few
TGCGCCAGCAGCTTGGGGACTAGAACAGATACGCAGTATTTT,CASSLGTRTDTQYF,TRBD2,TRBV5-1,TRBJ2-3,-
TGTGCCAGCAGCGCGGCAGGGGTTAGTGAAGCTTTCTTT,CASSAAGVSEAFF,-,TRBV7-2,TRBJ1-1,-
TGTGCCAGCAACAGGGGAAACACCGGGGAGCTGTTTTTT,CASNRGNTGELFF,TRBD1,TRBV2,TRBJ2-2,-
TGTGCCAGCAGCCAGGGTCAGGGAAGGATTTCTGGAAACACCATATATTTT,CASSQGQGRISGNTIYF,-,TRBV5-4,TRBJ1-3,-
TGTGCCAGCAGTGGCAGCGCGGCTAGTATCAATGAGCAGTTCTTC,CASSGSAASINEQFF,-,TRBV27,TRBJ2-1,few
TGTGCCAGCAGTGAAGGGACTAGCGGGAGCAATGAGCAGTTCTTC,CASSEGTSGSNEQFF,TRBD2,TRBV6-1,TRBJ2-1,once
TGTGCCTGGAGTTCGGGACAGGGTGGTTTTCGGCGACTAGGGCCCTACGAGCAGTACTTC,CAWSSGQGGFRRLGPYEQYF,TRBD1,TRBV30,TRBJ2-7,once
TGTGCCAGCAGCAAAGCGCAGTGGTACGGGACTTGCTATGGCTACACCTTC,CASSKAQWYGTCYGYTF,-,TRBV21-1,TRBJ1-2,-
TGTGCCAGCAGTTACGCAGGGGAAAACACTGAAGCTTTCTTT,CASSYAGENTEAFF,-,TRBV6-6,TRBJ1-1,-
TGTGCCAGCAGTTATGGACAGGGAGCGAGCCTCTATGGCTACACCTTC,CASSYGQGASLYGYTF,TRBD1,TRBV6-2/TRBV6-3,TRBJ1-2,-
TGCGCCAGCAGCCAAGATGTGGGAAGGGGTCCCTACGAGCAGTACTTC,CASSQDVGRGPYEQYF,-,TRBV4-3,TRBJ2-7,-
TGTGCCAGTAGTTGGGGACCGGGACAGGGGGCAGAGAGCAATCAGCCCCAGCATTTT,CASSWGPGQGAESNQPQHF,TRBD1,TRBV19,TRBJ1-5,-
TGTGCCAGCAGTGAAGGGGGCGCAGTGGTGTATGGCTACACCTTC,CASSEGGAVVYGYTF,-,TRBV2,TRBJ1-2,-
TGCGCCAGCAGTAGGTCTGATTGGACCGGGACAGCTAAACAAGAGACCCAGTACTTC,CASSRSDWTGTAKQETQYF,TRBD1,TRBV10-2,TRBJ2-5,-
TGTGCCAGCAGTTTCCCCATAACTAATGAAAAACTGTTTTTT,CASSFPITNEKLFF,-,TRBV28,TRBJ1-4,-
TGTGCCAGTAGTCGTAGCGGAGCTAACACAGATACGCAGTATTTT,CASSRSGANTDTQYF,-,TRBV19,TRBJ2-3,-
TGTGCCAGCAGTTTATTTCGGGGGATGAACACTGAAGCTTTCTTT,CASSLFRGMNTEAFF,-,TRBV28,TRBJ1-1,once
TGTGCCAGCAGCTTGGTCCTAGCGGGAGGAACCGGGGAGCTGTTTTTT,CASSLVLAGGTGELFF,TRBD2,TRBV7-2,TRBJ2-2,-
TGTGCCAGTAGTATTCTGGGGCAGAATCAGCCCCAGCATTTT,CASSILGQNQPQHF,-,TRBV19,TRBJ1-5,-
TGTGCCAGCAGCCTTGATACGGGATACTCCTACAATGAGCAGTTCTTC,CASSLDTGYSYNEQFF,-,TRBV7-2,TRBJ2-1,-
TGTGCCATCTCGGACAGGGCTGGAAACACCATATATTTT,CAISDRAGNTIYF,TRBD1,TRBV9,TRBJ1-3,-
TGTGCCAGTAGTATAGGGGCCTCTAACTATGGCTACACCTTC,CASSIGASNYGYTF,-,TRBV19,TRBJ1-2,once
TGTGCCAGCAGTCCCCCAACAGGTGCACAGGAGACCCAGTACTTC,CASSPPTGAQETQYF,-,TRBV28,TRBJ2-5,-
TGTGCCAGCAGCCAAGTCAGGGGACTAGGGTTAGGAAATGAGCAGTTCTTC,CASSQVRGLGLGNEQFF,TRBD2,TRBV14,TRBJ2-1,-
TGTGCCAGCAGTCCCCTAGCAGATACGCAGTATTTT,CASSPLADTQYF,-,TRBV5-6,TRBJ2-3,-